The clone carrying this T cell receptor beta chain is a singleton in its sample. This sample stems from a study of blood T cell repertoires in COVID-19. Overall study: The cDNA or gDNA used as material had been derived from T cells, B-cell-depleted T cells, or PBMCs.

Trimming took 5 bases from V and 3 from J, leaving 10 bases between them. Germline lookup yields CDR1 SQVTM and CDR2 ANQGSEA. The CDR3 totals 13 residues. How the authors handled the data: Amplification of reference gene primers provided the estimated nucleated cell counts. Assay used: immunoSEQ multiplex PCR; TCRdb lists only in-frame clones, some missing. The V and J calls and clone size are taken from that table; D and trimming were inferred from the DNA. The sample has roughly 230,000 clones; about 88% are singletons. The rearrangement joins TRBV29-1 to TRBJ2-2; D is unclear. The receptor comes from a man aged 40-50 years with acute or convalescent COVID-19. The sequencing sample was made of peripheral blood. CDR3 protein: CSVQKKYTGELFF. In DNA, the CDR3 is TGCAGCGTTCAGAAGAAATACACCGGGGAGCTGTTTTTT.